The T cell receptor beta chain described here comes from a study of CD8+ T cells in alopecia areata (dated by TCRdb to the late 2010s). Broadly, across the study: Skin from C3H/HeJ donors with spontaneous alopecia (roughly 6-12 months old) was grafted onto female C3H/HeJ recipients aged roughly 6-10 weeks. RNA was obtained with the PAXgene miRNA kit for fixed scalp, the miRNeasy kit for PBMCs, and the RNeasy kit for mouse skin. TCRbeta CDR3 regions were amplified by immunoSEQ multiplex PCR with 35 Vbeta forward and 13 Jbeta reverse primers. Clonality in the scalp was compared among normal scalp (n=4), patchy alopecia areata scalp (n=8), and alopecia totalis/universalis scalp (n=8). High-throughput TCRbeta sequencing was used to examine T cell clonal expansion in alopecia areata in both the C3H/HeJ mouse model and human patients. Human TCRbeta sequencing covered scalp tissue and sorted CD4+ and CD8+ peripheral blood T cells from patchy and totalis/universalis alopecia areata patients and healthy controls. Study-wide conclusions, independent of this receptor: Unlike mouse skin, where gammadelta T cells dominate, normal human skin contains resident alphabeta T cells that get sequenced too, which complicates analysis of the scalp TCR repertoire. Compared with normal scalp, lesional scalp, particularly in alopecia totalis/universalis, had higher clonality and more expanded CD8+ clones, which suggests antigenic drive. TCR sequences shared between patients were less clear than in mice, possibly partly because of HLA diversity in the patient population.

Including cysteine and phenylalanine, the CDR3 has 15 amino acids. The DNA covers only part of the CDR3, 33 bases in frame from base 1. V is cut back by 4 bases and J by 2 bases, with 5 bases in the junction unmatched. CDR1 and CDR2 are read off the germline V gene as NSHNY and SYGAGN. Libraries were built with the immunoSEQ multiplex PCR assay. For TCR sequencing, RNA was extracted from every sample and reverse transcribed into cDNA to serve as template. First-strand cDNA was synthesized with SuperScript III using a 2:1 mix of oligo-dT and random hexamers. A synthetic immune receptor repertoire was used to gauge amplification bias, and whatever bias remained was removed computationally. Libraries were sequenced on Illumina HiSeq with 60 bp reads covering the CDR3, read from J toward V. The study's own analysis went as follows. After raw reads were preprocessed to remove errors, the CDR3 was defined following IMGT conventions as running from the conserved cysteine to phenylalanine. Clonality was calculated as 1 minus Shannon entropy normalized by log2 of the number of productive unique TCRs. Whether each scalp clone was CD4 or CD8 was inferred by checking scalp TCRbeta sequences against the CD4 and CD8 repertoires from sorted blood. The clones in this table, taken by TCRdb from immuneACCESS, are in-frame only. Not every clone is retained; where verified, under half of the shortfall comes from an unresolved V gene, and the cause of the rest is unknown. That table gives V, J and clone size, and the DNA gave D and trimming. For this sample, roughly 120,000 clones are listed, none of them singletons. The ten biggest clones cover roughly a fifth of the sample.

This clone has more than one count but fewer than ten. Its cognate antigen has yet to be identified. For this receptor, the gene names and germline sequences are taken from the mouse. Read coverage stops 4 residues before the CDR3 terminus; the germline J gene supplies the remainder. Sample: lesional skin. This sequence uses TRBV13-1 and TRBJ2-7, with TRBD2 identical over 11 junction bases. This receptor was obtained from a C3H/HeJ mouse with alopecia areata. The MHC haplotype carried by mice of this strain is H2-k. The CDR3 DNA, read in part, is TGTGCCAGCAGTTACGACTGGGGGGGAACCTAT. Its translation reads: CASSYDWGGTY. The complete CDR3 protein is CASSYDWGGTYEQYF.